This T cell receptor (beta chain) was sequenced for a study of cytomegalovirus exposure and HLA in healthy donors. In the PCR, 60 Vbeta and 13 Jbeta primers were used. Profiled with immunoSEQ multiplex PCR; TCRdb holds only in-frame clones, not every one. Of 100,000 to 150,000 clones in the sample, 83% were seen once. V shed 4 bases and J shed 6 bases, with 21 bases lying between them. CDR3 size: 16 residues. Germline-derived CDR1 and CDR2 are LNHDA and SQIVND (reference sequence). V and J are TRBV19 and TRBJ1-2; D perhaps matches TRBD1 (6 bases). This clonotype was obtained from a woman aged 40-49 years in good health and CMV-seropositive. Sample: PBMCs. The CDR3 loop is CASSTYPGTGLDGYTF. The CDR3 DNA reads TGTGCCAGTAGTACCTACCCCGGAACAGGGTTAGATGGCTACACCTTC.